These 20 T cell receptor beta chains came from one sample sequenced in a study of OX40 agonist ivuxolimab in advanced cancers. The method was immunoSEQ multiplex PCR; TCRdb's version includes in-frame clones alone and lacks a portion of them. The sample consists of about 58,000 clones, approximately 75% of them appearing once. The sequences come from CD4+ or CD8+ T cells sorted from blood, collected in a trial of the OX40 agonist ivuxolimab. Receptor source: an adult with an advanced solid tumor such as melanoma, head and neck, liver or kidney cancer.

The chain recombines TRBV29-1 with TRBJ2-3; D might be TRBD2 (6 bases). CDR3 length: 13 amino acids. Trimming took off 1 base at V and 1 base at J, with 6 bases between the two ends. Per the germline V gene, CDR1 is SQVTM and CDR2 is ANQGSEA. DNA for the CDR3: TGCAGCGTTGAAGCGGGGGGCACAGATACGCAGTATTTT. Protein product: CSVEAGGTDTQYF.

The chain employs TRBV6-6 and TRBJ2-1; D gene ambiguous. V gave up 7 bases and J gave up 4 bases, with 14 bases separating them. The CDR3 totals 14 residues. Germline CDR1 reads MNHNY; CDR2 reads SVGAGI (reference sequence). The CDR3 nucleotides are TGTGCCAGCAATTCAGCTGGCTCTTACAATGAGCAGTTCTTC. Protein product: CASNSAGSYNEQFF.

The J gene is TRBJ1-4, the V gene TRBV6-5; 9 nucleotides match TRBD1. V shed 6 bases and J 4 bases; nucleotides not matched to a gene: 6. The CDR3 sequence is 15 residues long. Germline loops: CDR1 MNHEY, CDR2 SVGAGI. CDR3 bases: TGTGCCAGCAGGGGGACAGGGACCCTTAATGAAAAACTGTTTTTT. Translation gives CASRGTGTLNEKLFF.

The rearrangement uses TRBV9 and TRBJ1-1; maybe TRBD1 (5 bases). Deletions cut 4 bases from V and 5 bases from J, with 18 bases between. Germline V gives CDR1 SGDLS, CDR2 YYNGEE. CDR3 length equals 15 residues. The CDR3 bases are TGTGCCAGCAGCCCTGGGGAGGGGCGTAAAACTGAAGCTTTCTTT. This codes for CASSPGEGRKTEAFF.

The genes are TRBV5-4 and TRBJ1-5; 10 nucleotides line up with TRBD1. V shed 0 bases, J shed 5 bases, and the junction held 2 bases outside the gene matches. This CDR3 is built from 15 residues. CDR1 is SGHNT and CDR2 is YYREEE in the germline V gene (reference sequence). The CDR3 is CASSLGDRGDQPQHF. In nucleotides, the CDR3 is TGTGCCAGCAGCTTGGGGGACAGGGGAGATCAGCCCCAGCATTTT.

Only one count was recorded for this clone. The rearrangement joins TRBV25-1 to TRBJ2-3; TRBD2 agrees at 11 bases. Germline CDR1 MGHDK, CDR2 SYGVNS. The CDR3 spans 15 residues. V dropped 4 bases and J dropped 6; count of bases not matched to a gene: 6. DNA for the CDR3: TGTGCCAGCAGTGTACTAGCGGGGGTTATGGATACGCAGTATTTT. It specifies CASSVLAGVMDTQYF.

Comments on this clone: Mismatch with germline at one junction end may stem from a read error. Other nucleotide sequences in the sample specify the same CDR3. The rearrangement uses TRBV19 and TRBJ1-2; D perhaps matches TRBD1 (5 bases). In germline, CDR1 is LNHDA, CDR2 SQIVND (reference sequence). CDR3 size: 14 residues. The CDR3 DNA sequence: TGTGCCAGTACGAGGGACGCGGATGGGTATGGTTACACCTTC. It encodes CASTRDADGYGYTF.

The chain couples TRBV5-1 to TRBJ1-1; D unclear. Germline-derived CDR1 and CDR2 are SGHRS and YFSETQ. Trimming removed 0 bases at V and 8 bases at J, with 11 bases between. The CDR3 spans 13 residues. The CDR3 DNA reads TGCGCCAGCAGCTTGGATCCGGGGAGAGAAGCTTTCTTT. It translates to CASSLDPGREAFF.

This chain connects TRBV28 to TRBJ1-1; D not certain. The V gene's germline CDR1 is MDHEN and CDR2 SYDVKM. V shed 4 bases and J shed 5 bases, with 14 bases lying between them. The CDR3 sequence is 14 residues long. DNA of the CDR3: TGTGCCAGCAGTTATGGGGAGCGCTTTACTGAAGCTTTCTTT. Translation gives CASSYGERFTEAFF.

The chain combines TRBV15 with TRBJ2-5; D gene ambiguous. The V gene lost 5 bases and the J gene lost 2 bases, with 15 bases spanning the gap. The CDR3 has 15 residues. Looked up from germline, CDR1 is LNHNV and CDR2 is YYDKDF (reference sequence). This CDR3 is CATSPTQPGQETQYF. The CDR3 DNA reads TGTGCCACCAGCCCGACCCAGCCTGGACAAGAGACCCAGTACTTC.

The V gene is TRBV11-3, the J gene TRBJ2-5; either TRBD1 or TRBD2 may fit D (5 bases each). Germline assignment: CDR1 SGHNT and CDR2 YENEEA. The length of the CDR3 is 16 residues. The germline V and J ends were trimmed by 4 bases and 2 bases, with 17 bases remaining between them. The CDR3 nucleotides read TGTGCCAGCAGCTGGGGGAAAGACTCGCGGCAAGAGACCCAGTACTTC. Protein sequence: CASSWGKDSRQETQYF.

This chain's CDR3 is CASRGPRGFTEAFF. The CDR3 DNA sequence: TGTGCCAGCAGGGGGCCCAGGGGTTTCACTGAAGCTTTCTTT. The chain is built from TRBV6-5 and TRBJ1-1; TRBD1 might be the D (6 bases). Germline V lookup: CDR1 MNHEY, CDR2 SVGAGI. The CDR3 contains 14 residues. The germline V and J ends were trimmed by 6 bases and 4 bases, with 15 bases remaining between them.

The chain combines TRBV2 with TRBJ2-7; a possible D gene is TRBD1 (5 bases). The CDR3 runs 13 residues. Germline V lookup: CDR1 SNHLY, CDR2 FYNNEI. Between the trimmed V and J ends, which lost 4 bases and 3 bases, there was a span of 10 bases. The CDR3 coding sequence is TGTGCCAGCAGTGGAGACAGAAACTACGAGCAGTACTTC. This gives the protein CASSGDRNYEQYF.

The rearrangement uses TRBV2 and TRBJ2-3; 9 nucleotides match TRBD1. The CDR3 sequence is 16 residues long. Germline loops: CDR1 SNHLY, CDR2 FYNNEI. The V and J ends lost 4 bases and 3 bases, in that order; junction bases with no gene match: 8. The CDR3 reads CASSGSGTGSTDTQYF. The CDR3 coding sequence is TGTGCCAGCAGTGGCTCCGGGACAGGGAGTACAGATACGCAGTATTTT.

J is TRBJ2-4 and V is TRBV19; D is unresolved. This CDR3 region has 13 residues. CDR1 and CDR2 (germline): LNHDA, SQIVND (reference sequence). The germline V and J ends were trimmed by 5 bases and 0 bases, with 5 bases remaining between them. The CDR3 reads CASSEVAKNIQYF. For the CDR3, the DNA is TGTGCCAGTAGTGAGGTAGCCAAAAACATTCAGTACTTC. Drawing the rest from reference TRBV19 and TRBJ2-4, the complete variable domain is DGGITQSPKYLFRKEGQNVTLSCEQNLNHDAMYWYRQDPGQGLRLIYYSQIVNDFQKGDIAEGYSVSREKKESFPLTVTSAQKNPTAFYLCASSEVAKNIQYFGAGTRLSVL.

The genes are TRBV5-4 and TRBJ2-7; a weak D match, TRBD2 (6 bases). CDR1 SGHNT and CDR2 YYREEE come from the germline V gene (reference sequence). The CDR3 consists of 15 residues. V dropped 2 bases and J dropped 1 base, with 13 bases sitting between them. CDR3 protein: CASSFGAGRSYEQYF. CDR3 sequence (DNA): TGTGCCAGCAGCTTCGGTGCGGGGAGGTCCTACGAGCAGTACTTC.

This rearrangement joins TRBV7-8 to TRBJ1-1; D gene ambiguous. Germline lookup yields CDR1 SGHVS and CDR2 FQNEAQ. This CDR3 region has 12 residues. The V gene lost 5 bases and the J gene lost 1 base, with 5 bases spanning the gap. The CDR3 region is CASSVRNTEAFF. CDR3 DNA: TGTGCCAGCAGCGTGAGGAACACTGAAGCTTTCTTT.

The genes are TRBV14 and TRBJ1-1, with D possibly TRBD1 on 5 matching bases. CDR1 is SGHDN, CDR2 FVKESK, per germline. Trimming left V 6 bases short and J 1 base short, with 9 bases between. The length of the CDR3 is 13 residues. CDR3 DNA: TGTGCCAGCAGTGTGGGACCGAACACTGAAGCTTTCTTT. Translated: CASSVGPNTEAFF.

The V call is TRBV28, the J call TRBJ2-3, with 7 positions matching TRBD1. The CDR3 is 16 residues long. The junction had 10 bases not matched to a gene; V was cut back by 5 bases and J by 2 bases. CDR1 and CDR2 from the germline V gene are MDHEN and SYDVKM. CDR3 in amino acids: CASSRPGQALTDTQYF. The DNA of the CDR3 is TGTGCCAGCAGTCGACCCGGACAGGCGCTCACAGATACGCAGTATTTT. Based on the CDR3 plus reference TRBV28 and TRBJ2-3, the full variable domain is DVKVTQSSRYLVKRTGEKVFLECVQDMDHENMFWYRQDPGLGLRLIYFSYDVKMKEKGDIPEGYSVSREKKERFSLILESASTNQTSMYLCASSRPGQALTDTQYFGPGTRLTVL.

The V and J genes are TRBV6-1 and TRBJ1-4, with no clear D. The germline gives CDR1 MNHNS, CDR2 SASEGT. Trimming cost V 0 bases and J 12 bases, with 11 bases left between them. The CDR3 totals 13 residues. CDR3 sequence (DNA): TGTGCCAGCAGTGAAGCCCCCCGAGCGGAACTGTTTTTT. Translated, it gives CASSEAPRAELFF.